Sequencing of this T cell receptor beta chain was carried out in a study of shared clonotypes between healthy human individuals. CDR1 and CDR2 (germline): SGHDT, YYEEEE. CDR3 size: 17 residues. V was pared by 0 bases and J by 2 bases, with 8 bases of the junction left unmatched. In the case of this clone: Antigen specificity is unknown.

Study outcomes and limitations: Non-shared clonotypes had lower generation probabilities than clonotypes shared by all four sorted-subset donors.

Profiled with immunoSEQ multiplex PCR; TCRdb holds only in-frame clones, not every one. The sample records 2.5 million or so clones, more than 80% being singletons. The genes are TRBV5-6 and TRBJ2-3; TRBD2 matches 8 bases. The source material was naive CD4+ T cells sorted from blood. The sample's subset: CD45RA+ positively selected. The source of this sequence is a man younger than 35 in good health. The CDR3: CASSLVLAGLNTDTQYF. The CDR3 coding sequence is TGTGCCAGCAGCTTGGTTTTAGCGGGGCTCAACACAGATACGCAGTATTTT.